This T cell receptor beta chain was captured in a study of shared clonotypes between healthy human individuals. Recent vaccinations or acute infections were absent in the healthy HIV-negative adult donors. Naive CD4+ cells were CD45RA-selected; the remaining cells were memory. This CDR3 contains 15 residues. Losses at the gene ends were 4 bases for V and 6 bases for J; bases not matched to a gene: 10. From germline, CDR1 is SGHRS and CDR2 YFSETQ. An even split of each subset's genomic DNA across several immunoSEQ plates was performed. Repertoires were generated with immunoSEQ multiplex PCR, while TCRdb's copy carries only in-frame clones and drops some. The sample consists of about 2,500,000 clones, 85% to 95% of them appearing once.

The V gene is TRBV5-1, the J gene TRBJ2-1, with 7 bases fitting TRBD1. The TCR sequence derives from a man aged 18 to 29 in good health. The sequenced sample was naive CD4+ T cells sorted from blood. The subset: CD45RA+ positively selected. The chain's CDR3 is CASSLETGLRNEQFF. CDR3 DNA sequence: TGCGCCAGCAGCCTAGAGACAGGGCTTCGCAATGAGCAGTTCTTC.